The rows below give T cell receptor beta chains drawn from one sample of a study of identical twins. TCRdb used MiXCR to reprocess the 5' RACE reads, holding one entry per CDR3 protein. The table shows under 250,000 distinct CDR3 sequences, with 6.5% to 8.5% occurring only once. This sample also belongs to another study, concerning yellow fever vaccine responses in identical twins.

Source material: memory (CD45RO+) T cells sorted from blood. The receptors derive from a woman younger than 35 in good health. Both conserved end residues are part of each CDR3. Fields, in order: CDR3 length, J gene, clone size, V gene, D gene, CDR3 protein, CDR3 DNA. A D gene is named only where the DNA matches it firmly. For some rows the clone size is stated as once, few or many, or as a class when expanded; others skip it.

>20|TRBJ2-1|few|TRBV5-1|TRBD2
CASSLWVGTSGRGSYNEQFF
TGCGCCAGCAGCTTGTGGGTCGGGACTAGCGGGAGGGGCTCCTACAATGAGCAGTTCTTC
>14|TRBJ1-2|few|TRBV29-1|TRBD1
CSVESPDRAYGYTF
TGCAGCGTGGAAAGTCCTGACAGGGCGTATGGCTACACCTTC
>14|TRBJ2-1|few|TRBV6-1|NA
CASNRSPSYNEQFF
TGTGCCAGCAATAGATCCCCTTCCTACAATGAGCAGTTCTTC
>12|TRBJ1-2|NA|TRBV19|NA
CASSIGDYGYTF
TGTGCCAGTAGTATCGGGGACTATGGCTACACCTTC
>15|TRBJ2-5|many|TRBV20-1|NA
CSANRQGEAGETQYF
TGCAGTGCTAACCGTCAGGGGGAGGCCGGGGAGACCCAGTACTTC
>14|TRBJ2-7|many|TRBV20-1|NA
CSARDPQEPYEQYF
TGCAGTGCTAGAGACCCACAGGAACCATACGAGCAGTACTTC
>13|TRBJ1-2|many|TRBV5-1|NA
CASSSGPNYGYTF
TGCGCCAGCAGCTCCGGGCCCAACTATGGCTACACCTTC
>16|TRBJ2-4|NA|TRBV28|TRBD1
CASSQRTGMGRNIQYF
TGTGCCAGCAGCCAACGGACAGGGATGGGACGGAACATTCAGTACTTC
>16|TRBJ2-7|few|TRBV4-1|NA
CASSRPPDEGPYEQYF
TGCGCCAGCAGCCGCCCTCCGGACGAGGGGCCCTACGAGCAGTACTTC
>19|TRBJ2-1|many|TRBV11-1|TRBD1
CASKGEVTGGPSSYNEQFF
TGTGCCAGCAAGGGCGAGGTGACAGGGGGCCCCAGCTCCTACAATGAGCAGTTCTTC
>16|TRBJ1-5|NA|TRBV28|NA
CASSFFESLRNQPQHF
TGTGCCAGCAGTTTTTTCGAGTCGCTTCGTAATCAGCCCCAGCATTTT
>14|TRBJ1-6|few|TRBV4-3|NA
CASSQTVNNSPLHF
TGCGCCAGCAGCCAAACCGTGAATAATTCACCCCTCCACTTT
>16|TRBJ2-7|few|TRBV19|NA
CASSIAGLGSSYEQYF
TGTGCCAGTAGTATCGCGGGACTGGGGAGCTCCTACGAGCAGTACTTC
>12|TRBJ2-7|NA|TRBV12-3/TRBV12-4|NA
CASSLFGNEQYF
TGTGCCAGCAGTTTATTCGGCAACGAGCAGTACTTC
>14|TRBJ2-3|once|TRBV6-1|NA
CAGLERISTDTQYF
TGTGCCGGCCTTGAGCGGATTAGCACAGATACGCAGTATTTT
>16|TRBJ2-1|few|TRBV7-6|TRBD2
CASSLGWGGVENEQFF
TGTGCCAGCAGCCTAGGGTGGGGGGGGGTGGAGAATGAGCAGTTCTTC
>15|TRBJ2-7|few|TRBV3-1|NA
CASSQDWASGVKQYF
TGTGCCAGCAGCCAAGACTGGGCGTCTGGGGTGAAGCAGTACTTC
>12|TRBJ2-7|NA|TRBV5-6|TRBD2
CASSLDGREGYF
TGTGCCAGCAGCTTGGATGGCAGGGAGGGATACTTC
>16|TRBJ1-2|few|TRBV12-3/TRBV12-4|NA
CASSLASALANYGYTF
TGTGCCAGCAGTTTAGCGTCGGCGTTAGCTAACTATGGCTACACCTTC
>13|TRBJ2-5|many|TRBV6-6|NA
CASSYFAGETQYF
TGTGCCAGCAGTTACTTTGCGGGAGAGACCCAGTACTTC
>14|TRBJ2-1|many|TRBV5-1|TRBD2
CASSLEGGDNEQFF
TGCGCCAGCAGCTTGGAGGGAGGGGACAATGAGCAGTTCTTC
>16|TRBJ2-1|NA|TRBV15|TRBD2
CATSRGMGLAGDEQFF
TGTGCCACCAGCAGAGGCATGGGACTAGCGGGAGATGAGCAGTTCTTC
>16|TRBJ2-7|NA|TRBV24-1|TRBD1
CATSGAGTGAVYEQYF
TGTGCCACCAGTGGGGCCGGGACAGGGGCGGTCTACGAGCAGTACTTC
>14|TRBJ1-4|many|TRBV12-3/TRBV12-4|NA
CASSRDRSNEKLFF
TGTGCCAGCAGCCGTGACAGGTCTAATGAAAAACTGTTTTTT
>14|TRBJ1-3|many|TRBV3-1|NA
CASSQGRVGNTIYF
TGTGCCAGCAGCCAAGGCCGGGTTGGAAACACCATATATTTT
>15|TRBJ2-1|NA|TRBV7-8|NA
CASSSLQNSYNEQFF
TGTGCCAGCAGCTCCCTACAGAACTCCTACAATGAGCAGTTCTTC
>12|TRBJ2-3|NA|TRBV7-2|NA
CASSFVTDTQYF
TGTGCCAGCAGCTTCGTAACAGATACGCAGTATTTT
>16|TRBJ2-1|many|TRBV20-1|TRBD2
CSAEGLAGGKNNEQFF
TGCAGTGCTGAGGGACTAGCGGGAGGGAAAAACAATGAGCAGTTCTTC
>13|TRBJ1-6|NA|TRBV6-5|NA
CASSYSSSVVLHF
TGTGCCAGCAGTTACTCGAGTTCCGTCGTCCTCCACTTT
>17|TRBJ2-1|NA|TRBV20-1|TRBD2
CSARLMTSGSIGREQFF
TGCAGTGCTAGATTGATGACTAGCGGGAGCATAGGCCGGGAGCAGTTCTTC
>13|TRBJ2-3|many|TRBV25-1|NA
CASRRTGVDTQYF
TGTGCCAGCAGGAGAACCGGGGTGGATACGCAGTATTTT
>14|TRBJ2-1|few|TRBV20-1|NA
CSARPLGQHNEQFF
TGCAGTGCTCGACCTCTCGGACAGCACAATGAGCAGTTCTTC
>13|TRBJ1-4|few|TRBV5-1|NA
CASSFGGEEKLFF
TGCGCCAGCAGCTTCGGGGGAGAAGAAAAACTGTTTTTT
>17|TRBJ2-1|few|TRBV18|TRBD1
CASSPAGGATGGNEQFF
TGTGCCAGCTCACCAGCCGGGGGAGCGACAGGGGGCAATGAGCAGTTCTTC
>12|TRBJ2-2|NA|TRBV3-1|TRBD2
CATSGISGELFF
TGTGCCACTAGCGGGATTTCCGGGGAGCTGTTTTTT
>13|TRBJ2-1|NA|TRBV6-1|TRBD2
CASKLAGGFQQFF
TGTGCCAGCAAGCTAGCGGGAGGGTTTCAGCAGTTCTTC
>14|TRBJ2-7|many|TRBV6-1|NA
CASSPGPDRYEQYF
TGTGCCAGCAGTCCGGGACCTGACAGATACGAGCAGTACTTC
>14|TRBJ2-4|few|TRBV12-3/TRBV12-4|NA
CASSLGWGKNIQYF
TGTGCCAGCAGTTTAGGGTGGGGTAAAAACATTCAGTACTTC
>14|TRBJ2-4|few|TRBV7-9|NA
CASSLGEAKNIQYF
TGTGCCAGCAGCTTAGGGGAAGCCAAAAACATTCAGTACTTC
>13|TRBJ2-5|few|TRBV18|NA
CASSPWGEETQYF
TGTGCCAGCTCACCGTGGGGGGAAGAGACCCAGTACTTC
>16|TRBJ2-1|NA|TRBV14|NA
CASSQDGDVRYNEQFF
TGTGCCAGCAGCCAAGACGGGGACGTACGATACAATGAGCAGTTCTTC
>15|TRBJ1-5|few|TRBV2|NA
CASSGRTDSNQPQHF
TGTGCCAGCAGTGGTCGGACGGATAGCAATCAGCCCCAGCATTTT
>14|TRBJ2-7|NA|TRBV5-1|NA
CASSLGEGTYEQYF
TGCGCCAGCAGCTTGGGAGAGGGCACCTACGAGCAGTACTTC
>16|TRBJ2-1|many|TRBV11-2|NA
CASSLDYMAPYNEQFF
TGTGCCAGCAGCTTAGACTATATGGCGCCTTACAATGAGCAGTTCTTC
>16|TRBJ2-4|many|TRBV10-3|NA
CAISPGAPVSKNIQYF
TGTGCCATCAGCCCAGGGGCCCCCGTTAGCAAAAACATTCAGTACTTC
>15|TRBJ1-1|few|TRBV20-1|TRBD1
CSASRGQGWDTEAFF
TGCAGTGCTAGTCGGGGACAGGGTTGGGACACTGAAGCTTTCTTT
>15|TRBJ2-5|NA|TRBV6-2/TRBV6-3|TRBD1
CASSPENRGPETQYF
TGTGCCAGCAGTCCGGAAAACAGGGGGCCAGAGACCCAGTACTTC
>11|TRBJ2-7|NA|TRBV20-1|NA
CSAGQTYEQYF
TGCAGTGCTGGACAGACCTACGAGCAGTACTTC
>16|TRBJ1-5|NA|TRBV6-4|NA
CASRVPLGHGNQPQHF
TGTGCCAGCAGAGTACCCCTGGGGCATGGCAATCAGCCCCAGCATTTT
>13|TRBJ1-4|few|TRBV20-1|NA
CSAGGGVGEKLFF
TGCAGTGCGGGGGGCGGAGTGGGTGAAAAGCTGTTTTTT
>13|TRBJ1-1|few|TRBV2|NA
CAGNIVGAGEAFF
TGTGCCGGGAATATTGTGGGGGCGGGGGAAGCTTTCTTT